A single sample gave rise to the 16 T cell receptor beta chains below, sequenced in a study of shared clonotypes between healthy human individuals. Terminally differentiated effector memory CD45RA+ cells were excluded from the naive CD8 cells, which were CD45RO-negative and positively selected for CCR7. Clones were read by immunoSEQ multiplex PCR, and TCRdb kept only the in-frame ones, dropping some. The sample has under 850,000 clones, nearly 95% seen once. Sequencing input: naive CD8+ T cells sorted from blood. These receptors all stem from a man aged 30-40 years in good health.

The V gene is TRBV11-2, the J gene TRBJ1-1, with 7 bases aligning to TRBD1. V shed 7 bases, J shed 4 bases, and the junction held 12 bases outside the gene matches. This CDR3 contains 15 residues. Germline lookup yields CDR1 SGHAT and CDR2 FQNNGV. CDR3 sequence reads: CASNNPTGLATEAFF. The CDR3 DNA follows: TGTGCCAGCAATAACCCGACAGGGTTGGCCACTGAAGCTTTCTTT.

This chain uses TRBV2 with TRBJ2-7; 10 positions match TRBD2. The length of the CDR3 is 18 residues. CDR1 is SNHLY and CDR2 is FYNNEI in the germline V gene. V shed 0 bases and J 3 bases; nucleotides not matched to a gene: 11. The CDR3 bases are TGTGCCAGCAGTGAAGCGCTCAGGCTAGCGGGAGAGGGCTACGAGCAGTACTTC. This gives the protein CASSEALRLAGEGYEQYF.

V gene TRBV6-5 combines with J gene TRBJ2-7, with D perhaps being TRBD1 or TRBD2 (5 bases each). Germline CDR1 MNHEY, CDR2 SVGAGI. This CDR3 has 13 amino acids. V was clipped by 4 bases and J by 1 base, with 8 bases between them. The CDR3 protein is CASSLGVSYEQYF. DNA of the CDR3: TGTGCCAGCAGTTTGGGGGTTTCCTACGAGCAGTACTTC.

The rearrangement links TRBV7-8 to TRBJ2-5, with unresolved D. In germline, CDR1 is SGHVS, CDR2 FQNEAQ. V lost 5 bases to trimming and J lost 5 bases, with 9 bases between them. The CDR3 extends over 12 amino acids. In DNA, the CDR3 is TGTGCCAGCAGCCCTCGGATGGAGACCCAGTACTTC. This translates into CASSPRMETQYF.

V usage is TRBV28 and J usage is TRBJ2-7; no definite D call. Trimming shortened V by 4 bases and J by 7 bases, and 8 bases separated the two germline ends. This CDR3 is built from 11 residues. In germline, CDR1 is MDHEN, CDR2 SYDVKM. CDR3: CASSYPQEQYF. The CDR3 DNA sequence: TGTGCCAGCAGTTATCCCCAAGAGCAGTACTTC.

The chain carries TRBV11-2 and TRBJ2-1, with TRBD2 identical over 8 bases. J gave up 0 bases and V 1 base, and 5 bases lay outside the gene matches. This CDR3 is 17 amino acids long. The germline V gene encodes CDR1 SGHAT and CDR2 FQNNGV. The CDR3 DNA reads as TGTGCCAGCAGCTTAGCTCCCGGGACTAGCTCCTACAATGAGCAGTTCTTC. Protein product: CASSLAPGTSSYNEQFF.

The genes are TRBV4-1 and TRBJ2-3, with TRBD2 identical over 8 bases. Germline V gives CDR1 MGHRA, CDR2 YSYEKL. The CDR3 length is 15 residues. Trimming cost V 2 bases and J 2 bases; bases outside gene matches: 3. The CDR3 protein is CASSQFGRDTDTQYF. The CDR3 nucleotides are TGCGCCAGCAGCCAATTCGGGAGGGACACAGATACGCAGTATTTT.

The CDR3: CASSRQGIDNEQFF. In DNA form, the CDR3 reads TGTGCCAGTAGCCGACAGGGTATTGACAATGAGCAGTTCTTC. This chain uses TRBV19 with TRBJ2-1; 7 bases fit TRBD1. Germline V lookup: CDR1 LNHDA, CDR2 SQIVND (reference sequence). CDR3 size: 14 residues. V was pared by 6 bases and J by 5 bases, with 7 bases of the junction left unmatched.

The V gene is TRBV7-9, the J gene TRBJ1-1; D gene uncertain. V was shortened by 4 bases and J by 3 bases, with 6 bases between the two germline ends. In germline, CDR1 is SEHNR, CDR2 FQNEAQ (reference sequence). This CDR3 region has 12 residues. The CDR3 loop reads CASSSFDTEAFF. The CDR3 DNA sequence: TGTGCCAGCAGCTCCTTCGACACTGAAGCTTTCTTT.

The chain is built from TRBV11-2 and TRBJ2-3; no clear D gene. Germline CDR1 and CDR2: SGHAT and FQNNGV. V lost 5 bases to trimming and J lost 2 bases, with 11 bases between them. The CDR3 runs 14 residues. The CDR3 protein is CASSPDGYTDTQYF. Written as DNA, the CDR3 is TGTGCCAGCAGCCCCGACGGGTACACAGATACGCAGTATTTT.

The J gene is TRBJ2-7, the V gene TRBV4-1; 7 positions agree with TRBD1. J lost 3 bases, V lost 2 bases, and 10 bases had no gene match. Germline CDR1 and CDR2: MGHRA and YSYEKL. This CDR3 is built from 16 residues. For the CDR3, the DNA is TGCGCCAGCAGCCAATTCCAAGGGAACAGGGGCTACGAGCAGTACTTC. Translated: CASSQFQGNRGYEQYF.

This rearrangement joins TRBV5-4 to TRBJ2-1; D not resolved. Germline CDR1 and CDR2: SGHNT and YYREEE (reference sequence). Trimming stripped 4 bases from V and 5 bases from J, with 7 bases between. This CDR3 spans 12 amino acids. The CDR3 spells CASSRQDNEQFF. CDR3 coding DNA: TGTGCCAGCAGCCGACAAGACAATGAGCAGTTCTTC.

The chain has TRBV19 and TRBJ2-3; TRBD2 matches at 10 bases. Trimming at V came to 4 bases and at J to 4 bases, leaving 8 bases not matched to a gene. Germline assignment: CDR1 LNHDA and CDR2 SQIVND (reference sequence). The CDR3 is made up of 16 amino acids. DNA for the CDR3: TGTGCCAGTAGTAGGACTAGCGGAGACGGAGCAGATACGCAGTATTTT. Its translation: CASSRTSGDGADTQYF.

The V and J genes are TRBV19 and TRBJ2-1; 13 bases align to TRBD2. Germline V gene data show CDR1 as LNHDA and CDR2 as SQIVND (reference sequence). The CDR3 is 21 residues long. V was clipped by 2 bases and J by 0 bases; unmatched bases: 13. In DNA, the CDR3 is TGTGCCAGTAGTATAAAAAAGGTACGGGGACTAGCGGGGCTCTCCTACAATGAGCAGTTCTTC. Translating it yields CASSIKKVRGLAGLSYNEQFF. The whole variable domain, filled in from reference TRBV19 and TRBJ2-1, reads DGGITQSPKYLFRKEGQNVTLSCEQNLNHDAMYWYRQDPGQGLRLIYYSQIVNDFQKGDIAEGYSVSREKKESFPLTVTSAQKNPTAFYLCASSIKKVRGLAGLSYNEQFFGPGTRLTVL.

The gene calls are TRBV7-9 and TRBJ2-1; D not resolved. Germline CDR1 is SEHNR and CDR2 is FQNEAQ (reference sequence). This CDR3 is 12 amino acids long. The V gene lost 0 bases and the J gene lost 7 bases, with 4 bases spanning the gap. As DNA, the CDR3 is TGTGCCAGCAGCTTAGCGAGTAATGAGCAGTTCTTC. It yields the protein CASSLASNEQFF. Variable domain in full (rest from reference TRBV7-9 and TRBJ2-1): DTGVSQNPRHKITKRGQNVTFRCDPISEHNRLYWYRQTLGQGPEFLTYFQNEAQLEKSRLLSDRFSAERPKGSFSTLEIQRTEQGDSAMYLCASSLASNEQFFGPGTRLTVL.

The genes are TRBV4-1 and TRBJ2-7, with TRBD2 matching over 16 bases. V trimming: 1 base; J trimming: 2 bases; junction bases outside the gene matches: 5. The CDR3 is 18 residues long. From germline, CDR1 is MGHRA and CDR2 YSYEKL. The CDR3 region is CASSQGTGTSGRAYEQYF. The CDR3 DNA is TGCGCCAGCAGCCAAGGGACCGGGACTAGCGGGAGGGCCTACGAGCAGTACTTC.